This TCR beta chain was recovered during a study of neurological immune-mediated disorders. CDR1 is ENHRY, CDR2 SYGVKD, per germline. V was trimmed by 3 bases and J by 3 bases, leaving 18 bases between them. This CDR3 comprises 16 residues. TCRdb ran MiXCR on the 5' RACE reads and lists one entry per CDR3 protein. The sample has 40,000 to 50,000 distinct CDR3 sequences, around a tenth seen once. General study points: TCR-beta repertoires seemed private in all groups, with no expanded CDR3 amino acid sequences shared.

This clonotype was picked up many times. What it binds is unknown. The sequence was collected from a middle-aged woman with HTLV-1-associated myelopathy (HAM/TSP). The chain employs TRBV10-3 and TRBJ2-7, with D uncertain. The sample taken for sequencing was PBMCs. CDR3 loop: CAISDEVRTTIYEQYF. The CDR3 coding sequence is TGTGCCATCAGTGATGAGGTGCGCACCACTATCTACGAGCAGTACTTC.